A selection of T cell receptor beta chains follows, all from one sample in a study of T cell repertoires in cytomegalovirus infection. TCRdb reprocessed the reads via MiXCR and lists one record per CDR3 protein. The data contain over 150,000 distinct CDR3 sequences, approximately 15% of them singletons. What was sequenced was PBMCs. Every receptor here comes from a human donor in good health (CMV status not recorded). Some clones in this sample may be carry-over from other donors' samples. Each CDR3 is given with its conserved first and last residue. The order of the fields is V gene, J gene, clone size, D gene, CDR3 length, CDR3 protein, CDR3 DNA. D genes are given only for firm matches. Only some rows state a clone size, as once, few, many or a class for expanded clones.

V: TRBV7-8
J: TRBJ2-3
size: many
D: NA
length: 17
CDR3: CASSLAQRSGTTDTQYF
DNA: TGTGCCAGCAGCTTAGCGCAGCGGAGCGGAACCACAGATACGCAGTATTTT

V: TRBV11-2
J: TRBJ2-5
size: NA
D: NA
length: 13
CDR3: CASSLMIQETQYF
DNA: TGTGCCAGCAGCTTAATGATTCAAGAGACCCAGTACTTC

V: TRBV5-1
J: TRBJ2-7
size: few
D: TRBD2
length: 15
CDR3: CASSSRLAGDYEQYF
DNA: TGCGCCAGCAGCTCCCGACTAGCGGGGGACTACGAGCAGTACTTC

V: TRBV7-2
J: TRBJ2-7
size: many
D: NA
length: 15
CDR3: CASTKSVGSSYEQYF
DNA: TGTGCCAGCACCAAAAGTGTGGGGAGCTCCTACGAGCAGTACTTC

V: TRBV2
J: TRBJ1-5
size: few
D: NA
length: 15
CDR3: CASSNPQGGNQPQHF
DNA: TGTGCCAGCAGTAATCCACAGGGAGGCAATCAGCCCCAGCATTTT

V: TRBV7-8
J: TRBJ2-6
size: many
D: TRBD1
length: 19
CDR3: CASSPLGQAPNSGANVLTF
DNA: TGTGCCAGCAGCCCACTGGGACAGGCTCCCAACTCTGGGGCCAACGTCCTGACTTTC

V: TRBV5-5
J: TRBJ2-1
size: NA
D: NA
length: 12
CDR3: CASSFAGNEQFF
DNA: TGTGCCAGCAGCTTCGCGGGGAATGAGCAGTTCTTC

V: TRBV7-3
J: TRBJ2-6
size: many
D: NA
length: 18
CDR3: CASSLTGEKASGANVLTF
DNA: TGTGCCAGCAGCTTAACGGGAGAGAAAGCCTCTGGGGCCAACGTCCTGACTTTC

V: TRBV12-3/TRBV12-4
J: TRBJ1-1
size: many
D: NA
length: 15
CDR3: CASSLYGGGDTEAFF
DNA: TGTGCCAGCAGTTTGTATGGAGGGGGAGACACTGAAGCTTTCTTT

V: TRBV6-1
J: TRBJ2-1
size: many
D: NA
length: 14
CDR3: CASSGDPRTGEQFF
DNA: TGTGCCAGCAGTGGAGACCCCCGAACTGGAGAGCAGTTCTTC

V: TRBV2
J: TRBJ2-1
size: NA
D: NA
length: 16
CDR3: CASSEIAWGSGNEQFF
DNA: TGTGCCAGCAGTGAAATAGCTTGGGGATCGGGGAATGAGCAGTTCTTC

V: TRBV7-9
J: TRBJ1-1
size: NA
D: NA
length: 15
CDR3: CASSLAETLNTEAFF
DNA: TGTGCCAGCAGCTTAGCGGAGACCCTGAACACTGAAGCTTTCTTT

V: TRBV12-3/TRBV12-4
J: TRBJ2-5
size: NA
D: NA
length: 12
CDR3: CASSLSRKTQYF
DNA: TGTGCCAGCAGTTTGTCTCGAAAGACCCAGTACTTC

V: TRBV25-1
J: TRBJ2-1
size: NA
D: TRBD2
length: 15
CDR3: CASSEAGADLNEQFF
DNA: TGTGCCAGCAGTGAGGCGGGAGCGGATTTGAATGAGCAGTTCTTC

V: TRBV20-1
J: TRBJ1-2
size: NA
D: NA
length: 13
CDR3: CSAREGYNYGYTF
DNA: TGCAGTGCTAGAGAAGGGTATAACTATGGCTACACCTTC

V: TRBV5-6
J: TRBJ1-2
size: NA
D: NA
length: 15
CDR3: CASSYRTGAGVGYTF
DNA: TGTGCCAGCAGCTATAGGACCGGGGCAGGGGTAGGCTACACCTTC

V: TRBV29-1
J: TRBJ2-6
size: NA
D: NA
length: 18
CDR3: CSVLARGDRPSGANVLTF
DNA: TGCAGCGTCCTGGCCCGGGGGGACAGACCCTCTGGGGCCAACGTCCTGACTTTC

V: TRBV7-9
J: TRBJ2-7
size: many
D: NA
length: 13
CDR3: CAGALVPGIEQYF
DNA: TGTGCCGGAGCGCTAGTACCCGGAATAGAGCAGTACTTC

V: TRBV5-1
J: TRBJ1-1
size: few
D: TRBD1
length: 16
CDR3: CASSQSGTAMNTEAFF
DNA: TGCGCCAGCAGCCAATCCGGGACAGCAATGAACACTGAAGCTTTCTTT

V: TRBV7-2
J: TRBJ1-3
size: many
D: NA
length: 12
CDR3: CASSLEGDTIYF
DNA: TGTGCCAGCAGCTTAGAGGGGGACACCATATATTTT

V: TRBV7-2
J: TRBJ2-7
size: many
D: NA
length: 15
CDR3: CASSLEDGGSYEQYF
DNA: TGTGCCAGCAGCTTAGAGGACGGCGGCTCCTACGAGCAGTACTTC

V: TRBV10-3
J: TRBJ2-7
size: few
D: NA
length: 14
CDR3: CAINTDGPSYEQYF
DNA: TGTGCCATCAATACGGACGGCCCTTCCTACGAGCAGTACTTC

V: TRBV7-2
J: TRBJ1-1
size: many
D: NA
length: 14
CDR3: CASSLALSVTEAFF
DNA: TGTGCCAGCAGCTTAGCGCTAAGCGTCACTGAAGCTTTCTTT

V: TRBV4-3
J: TRBJ2-1
size: few
D: TRBD2
length: 16
CDR3: CASSQEVGRAYNEQFF
DNA: TGCGCCAGCAGCCAAGAGGTCGGGAGGGCCTACAATGAGCAGTTCTTC

V: TRBV7-2
J: TRBJ2-1
size: many
D: NA
length: 17
CDR3: CASKLEVRSSSYNEQFF
DNA: TGTGCCAGCAAGCTTGAGGTACGCTCTAGCTCCTACAATGAGCAGTTCTTC

V: TRBV4-1
J: TRBJ1-5
size: few
D: NA
length: 15
CDR3: CASSPLKTGNQPQHF
DNA: TGCGCCAGCAGCCCCCTGAAGACAGGCAATCAGCCCCAGCATTTT

V: TRBV7-2
J: TRBJ2-5
size: many
D: NA
length: 12
CDR3: CASSLPPKTQYF
DNA: TGTGCCAGCAGCTTGCCCCCCAAGACCCAGTACTTC

V: TRBV30
J: TRBJ2-7
size: NA
D: NA
length: 11
CDR3: CAWAGYDEQYF
DNA: TGTGCCTGGGCGGGGTATGACGAGCAGTACTTC

V: TRBV5-1
J: TRBJ2-7
size: NA
D: TRBD1
length: 15
CDR3: CASSLSGTGFYEQYF
DNA: TGCGCCAGCAGCTTATCTGGGACAGGGTTCTACGAGCAGTACTTC

V: TRBV27
J: TRBJ1-1
size: NA
D: TRBD1
length: 14
CDR3: CASSLGRGDTEAFF
DNA: TGTGCCAGCAGTTTAGGCAGGGGGGACACTGAAGCTTTCTTT

V: TRBV5-1
J: TRBJ2-1
size: NA
D: NA
length: 15
CDR3: CASSFGTGPNNEQFF
DNA: TGCGCCAGCAGCTTTGGGACGGGACCCAACAATGAGCAGTTCTTC

V: TRBV7-2
J: TRBJ2-3
size: many
D: NA
length: 15
CDR3: CASSFLAASTDTQYF
DNA: TGTGCCAGCAGCTTCCTGGCGGCTAGCACAGATACGCAGTATTTT